A single sample is the source of the 24 T cell receptor beta chains below, sequenced in a study of identical twins. TCRdb re-analysed the 5' RACE reads in MiXCR, keeping a single row per CDR3 protein. The sample consists of about 1.7 million distinct CDR3 sequences, more than 30% of them appearing once. The sequenced material came from cord blood. The receptors come from a newborn girl in good health.

This clonotype came up many times. The CDR3 DNA reads as TGCAGTGCTAAGGGACTAGCGGGGGGGACAGATACGCAGTATTTT. This gives the protein CSAKGLAGGTDTQYF. This chain joins TRBV20-1 and TRBJ2-3; 16 bases are a match to TRBD2. The ends lost 4 bases at V and 3 bases at J; junction bases unmatched: 1. Germline CDR1 DFQATT, CDR2 SNEGSKA (reference sequence). The CDR3 spans 15 residues.

This clonotype was found a few times. The rearrangement uses TRBV6-1 and TRBJ2-3; TRBD2 matches 7 bases. The germline V gene has CDR1 MNHNS and CDR2 SASEGT. Unmatched junction bases numbered 5, after V lost 5 bases and J lost 0 bases. This CDR3 is 15 amino acids long. CDR3 sequence reads: CASSKGLLSTDTQYF. The CDR3 DNA reads as TGTGCCAGCAGTAAGGGACTACTTAGCACAGATACGCAGTATTTT.

This clonotype has only a few counts. This chain uses TRBV20-1 with TRBJ2-1, with TRBD2 as a possible D gene (6 bases). V was cut by 5 bases and J by 3 bases, with 11 bases left in between. The CDR3 loop spans 13 amino acids. Germline CDR1 DFQATT, CDR2 SNEGSKA (reference sequence). In nucleotides, the CDR3 is TGCAGTGCTTTCCGGGACTTCTACAATGAGCAGTTCTTC. Translation: CSAFRDFYNEQFF.

This clonotype was recorded a few times. The V gene is TRBV6-6, the J gene TRBJ2-7, with TRBD1 matching over 9 bases. V was pared by 8 bases and J by 3 bases, with 8 bases of the junction left unmatched. The CDR3 has 14 amino acids. Germline V gene sequence: CDR1 MNHNY, CDR2 SVGAGI (reference sequence). The chain's CDR3 is CASGTRQGGYEQYF. The CDR3 nucleotides are TGTGCCAGCGGGACAAGACAGGGGGGCTACGAGCAGTACTTC.

In this sample, this clonotype turned up a few times. The rearrangement joins TRBV29-1 to TRBJ2-5; TRBD2 is a possible D gene (6 bases). V shed 5 bases and J shed 2 bases, with 21 bases lying between them. The CDR3 has 16 residues. CDR1 and CDR2 (germline): SQVTM, ANQGSEA. The CDR3 sequence is CSVPRLTGDSQETQYF. For the CDR3, the DNA is TGCAGCGTTCCCCGGCTAACGGGAGACTCACAAGAGACCCAGTACTTC.

This clonotype was recorded a few times. The chain links TRBV6-6 to TRBJ2-7, with 8 bases lining up with TRBD1. The J segment lost 4 bases and the V segment lost 6 bases, leaving 17 bases of the junction unmatched. CDR3 length: 17 amino acids. CDR1 MNHNY and CDR2 SVGAGI come from the germline V gene (reference sequence). The DNA for the CDR3 is TGTGCCAGCAGCGGCACGAGACAGGGGCGAAGAGCTTACGAGCAGTACTTC. Translated: CASSGTRQGRRAYEQYF.

As concerns this clonotype: A much bigger clone sits one base away, suggesting this may be a read error. V is TRBV20-1 and J is TRBJ2-5; D unresolved. TRBJ2-1 matches the DNA end more closely, so the J call is doubtful. CDR1 is DFQATT and CDR2 is SNEGSKA in the germline V gene (reference sequence). The CDR3 length is 13 residues. CDR3 sequence (DNA): TGCAGTGCTCCCCTTGACCTCCAAGAGACCCAGTTCTTC. This translates into CSAPLDLQETQFF.

This clonotype was picked up a small number of times. Sequence at one end of the junction differs from germline and may be a read error. The chain employs TRBV6-2 or TRBV6-3 and TRBJ1-2, with no clear D. From germline, CDR1 is MNHEY and CDR2 SVGEGT. The CDR3 totals 12 residues. CDR3 amino acids: CASTREGYGCTF. The CDR3 coding sequence is TGTGCCAGCACCCGCGAAGGCTATGGCTGCACCTTC.

This clonotype was seen more than once but under ten times. V usage is TRBV5-1 and J usage is TRBJ1-5; D not certain. Germline lookup yields CDR1 SGHRS and CDR2 YFSETQ. V lost 1 base to trimming and J lost 0 bases, with 14 bases between them. This CDR3 is built from 17 residues. Here the CDR3 DNA reads TGCGCCAGCAGCTTGATCCCTAGGGAGAATAGCAATCAGCCCCAGCATTTT. Its protein product is CASSLIPRENSNQPQHF.

This clonotype appeared a few times. The chain carries TRBV7-9 and TRBJ2-1, with D tentatively TRBD1 (5 bases). The germline V and J ends were trimmed by 5 bases and 4 bases, with 15 bases remaining between them. This CDR3 comprises 15 residues. The germline CDR1 and CDR2 sequences are SEHNR and FQNEAQ (reference sequence). As DNA, the CDR3 is TGTGCCAGCAGCGTCCAGGGTACCCTTTACAATGAGCAGTTCTTC. This codes for CASSVQGTLYNEQFF.

This clonotype has at least ten counts. V gene TRBV20-1 combines with J gene TRBJ2-7; D uncertain. This CDR3 comprises 12 residues. Per germline, CDR1 DFQATT and CDR2 SNEGSKA (reference sequence). Trimming stripped 2 bases from V and 0 bases from J, with 5 bases between. The chain's CDR3 is CSARSLSYEQYF. The CDR3 region has the DNA TGCAGTGCTAGATCGCTCTCCTACGAGCAGTACTTC.

This clonotype was detected only a few times. J is TRBJ2-3 and V is TRBV9; 11 bases align to TRBD2. There are 17 residues in the CDR3. V gave up 3 bases and J gave up 4 bases; unmatched junction bases: 10. Germline CDR1 and CDR2: SGDLS and YYNGEE. CDR3 sequence reads: CASSEFTSGSIPDTQYF. CDR3 DNA sequence: TGTGCCAGCAGCGAATTCACTAGCGGGAGTATTCCAGATACGCAGTATTTT.

The rearrangement joins TRBV7-9 to TRBJ2-3; a possible D gene is TRBD1 (7 bases). Trimming took 5 bases from V and 4 from J, leaving 16 bases between them. From germline, CDR1 is SEHNR and CDR2 FQNEAQ (reference sequence). The CDR3 has 15 residues. The DNA for the CDR3 is TGTGCCAGCAGCCGCGGGACAGCGAGCGCAGATACGCAGTATTTT. Its protein is CASSRGTASADTQYF.

The gene calls are TRBV28 and TRBJ2-3; TRBD1 is a possible D gene (6 bases). Germline values: CDR1 MDHEN, CDR2 SYDVKM. The CDR3 contains 12 residues. V lost 11 bases, J lost 3 bases, and 12 bases lay in between. CDR3 in DNA: TGTGCCGTACAGGGTAGGACAGATACGCAGTATTTT. Translating it yields CAVQGRTDTQYF.

The chain is built from TRBV10-2 and TRBJ2-5; 7 bases match TRBD2. The CDR3 has 14 residues. The J segment lost 11 bases and the V segment lost 2 bases, leaving 11 bases of the junction unmatched. Looked up from germline, CDR1 is WSHSY and CDR2 is SAAADI. The CDR3 region is CASSEREAYNEQYF. The CDR3, as DNA: TGCGCCAGCAGTGAGCGGGAGGCCTACAATGAGCAGTACTTC.

This clonotype showed up just a few times. This CDR3 reads CASSAQGASNQPQHF. The DNA for the CDR3 is TGTGCCAGCAGTGCTCAGGGGGCTAGCAATCAGCCCCAGCATTTT. V usage is TRBV2 and J usage is TRBJ1-5; 8 nucleotides agree with TRBD1. V gave up 4 bases and J gave up 0 bases; unmatched junction bases: 2. Germline CDR1 SNHLY, CDR2 FYNNEI. CDR3 length equals 15 residues.

This clonotype occurred a few times. The chain employs TRBV4-1 and TRBJ1-1, with 9 bases fitting TRBD1. Germline CDR1 reads MGHRA; CDR2 reads YSYEKL. Trimming cost V 3 bases and J 9 bases; bases outside gene matches: 26. This CDR3 spans 20 amino acids. CDR3 coding DNA: TGCGCCAGCAGCCACATCTTCCGGGACAGGGATAGGTGGAAACGCAAACAAGCTTTCTTT. The encoded protein is CASSHIFRDRDRWKRKQAFF.

The V gene is TRBV3-1, the J gene TRBJ1-6; possible D gene TRBD1, 5 bases. This CDR3 has 15 residues. V was cut by 4 bases and J by 3 bases, with 10 bases left in between. Germline V gives CDR1 LGHDT, CDR2 YNNKEL (reference sequence). CDR3 coding DNA: TGTGCCAGCAGCCCCCGGACACTCTATAATTCACCCCTCCACTTT. This translates into CASSPRTLYNSPLHF.

This clonotype was found a few times. The chain links TRBV5-1 to TRBJ1-2; 8 bases are a match to TRBD1. Germline V lookup: CDR1 SGHRS, CDR2 YFSETQ. The CDR3 is 15 residues long. V shed 4 bases and J 4 bases; nucleotides not matched to a gene: 9. CDR3 in DNA: TGCGCCAGCAGCGGGGACAGGTACAACGCCTATGGCTACACCTTC. Its translation: CASSGDRYNAYGYTF. Complete variable domain (other parts from reference TRBV5-1 and TRBJ1-2): KAGVTQTPRYLIKTRGQQVTLSCSPISGHRSVSWYQQTPGQGLQFLFEYFSETQRNKGNFPGRFSGRQFSNSRSEMNVSTLELGDSALYLCASSGDRYNAYGYTFGSGTRLTVV.

This clonotype came up once. One base away lies a much larger clone, so this may be a sequencing read error. V is TRBV3-1 and J is TRBJ2-4; 7 bases are a match to TRBD1. Near its end, the DNA agrees better with TRBJ2-7, so the J call may be wrong. The V gene's germline CDR1 is LGHDT and CDR2 YNNKEL (reference sequence). CDR3 length: 14 residues. The CDR3 sequence: CASSPETGIYEQYF. The DNA for the CDR3 is TGTGCCAGCAGCCCCGAGACAGGGATCTACGAGCAGTACTTC.

This clonotype was seen only a few times. The chain joins TRBV4-1 to TRBJ1-1; D is perhaps TRBD1 (6 bases). The CDR3 runs to 16 residues. V gave up 1 base and J gave up 5 bases, with 17 bases separating them. Germline lookup yields CDR1 MGHRA and CDR2 YSYEKL. CDR3 region: CASSQVPGQFETEAFF. The CDR3 nucleotides read TGCGCCAGCAGCCAAGTCCCGGGACAATTTGAGACTGAAGCTTTCTTT.

The J gene is TRBJ2-1, the V gene TRBV27; D is perhaps TRBD2 (5 bases). Trimming shortened V by 2 bases and J by 9 bases, and 17 bases separated the two germline ends. Germline V lookup: CDR1 MNHEY, CDR2 SMNVEV (reference sequence). This CDR3 is built from 15 residues. The CDR3 region has the DNA TGTGCCAGCAGTTTAAGGTCATCAGCGGACTCTGAGCAGTTCTTC. It encodes CASSLRSSADSEQFF.

The chain joins TRBV20-1 to TRBJ2-1, with 14 bases aligning to TRBD2. V shed 2 bases, J shed 1 base, and the junction held 10 bases outside the gene matches. This CDR3 has 19 residues. Germline V lookup: CDR1 DFQATT, CDR2 SNEGSKA (reference sequence). The chain's CDR3 is CSARFLGTSGSPSYNEQFF. In nucleotides, the CDR3 is TGCAGTGCTAGATTTTTGGGGACTAGCGGGAGCCCTTCCTACAATGAGCAGTTCTTC.

This clonotype was detected a few times. The rearrangement uses TRBV10-3 and TRBJ1-5; a possible D gene is TRBD1 (5 bases). The CDR3 is made up of 15 amino acids. Germline V gives CDR1 ENHRY, CDR2 SYGVKD. V dropped 7 bases and J dropped 0 bases, with 13 bases sitting between them. CDR3 nucleotides: TGTGCCATCACCGTCACAGGAGATAGCAATCAGCCCCAGCATTTT. Its translation is CAITVTGDSNQPQHF.